A single sample is the source of the 32 T cell receptor beta chains below, sequenced in a study of glioma-infiltrating T cells after dendritic cell vaccination. Measured with immunoSEQ multiplex PCR; TCRdb has only the in-frame clones, and not every one. The table has about 76,000 clones, around 86% seen once. The time point was: after dendritic cell vaccination, including at tumor progression/relapse. Sequences were derived from blood, sampled after dendritic cell vaccination. The receptors were sampled from a human donor with glioblastoma.

The chain employs TRBV6-5 and TRBJ1-2, with D maybe TRBD1 (5 bases). Germline CDR1 is MNHEY and CDR2 is SVGAGI. The CDR3 is 14 residues long. V was pared by 5 bases and J by 8 bases, with 18 bases between. The CDR3 sequence: CASSPGERGGGYTF. The CDR3, as DNA: TGTGCCAGCAGTCCGGGGGAGAGGGGCGGAGGCTACACCTTC.

The chain uses TRBV13 and TRBJ1-4; 7 bases agree with TRBD1. Germline loops: CDR1 PRHDT, CDR2 FYEKMQ (reference sequence). The trim removed 3 bases at V and 0 bases at J, leaving 7 bases unmatched. This CDR3 region has 17 residues. Here the CDR3 reads CASSFGGQTATNEKLFF. The CDR3 DNA follows: TGTGCCAGCAGCTTCGGGGGACAGACTGCAACTAATGAAAAACTGTTTTTT.

This sequence joins TRBV7-2 and TRBJ1-5, with D perhaps TRBD1 (6 bases). Germline V gene data show CDR1 as SGHTA and CDR2 as FQGNSA. V lost 3 bases and J 7 bases, leaving 13 bases between the germline ends. The CDR3 totals 14 residues. CDR3 protein: CASSLWQGLQPQHF. Here the CDR3 DNA reads TGTGCCAGCAGCTTGTGGCAGGGGTTACAGCCCCAGCATTTT.

The chain recombines TRBV4-2 with TRBJ2-3, with 14 bases identical to TRBD2. V lost 4 bases to trimming and J lost 3 bases; unmatched junction nucleotides: 9. The germline V gene encodes CDR1 LGHNA and CDR2 YNFKEQ. This CDR3 has 18 residues. CDR3 nucleotide sequence: TGTGCCAGCAGCCCCGGGACTAGCGGGAGCCTTGGGACAGATACGCAGTATTTT. Protein sequence: CASSPGTSGSLGTDTQYF.

This chain connects TRBV11-3 to TRBJ2-7, with D unclear. Trimming cost V 3 bases and J 9 bases, with 21 bases left between them. The CDR3 runs to 15 residues. CDR1 and CDR2 from the germline V gene are SGHNT and YENEEA. The CDR3 loop reads CASSLSGQLKLGQYF. The CDR3 DNA is TGTGCCAGCAGCTTGTCTGGGCAGTTGAAGTTGGGGCAGTACTTC. Complete variable domain (other parts from reference TRBV11-3 and TRBJ2-7): EAGVVQSPRYKIIEKKQPVAFWCNPISGHNTLYWYLQNLGQGPELLIRYENEEAVDDSQLPKDRFSAERLKGVDSTLKIQPAELGDSAVYLCASSLSGQLKLGQYFGPGTRLTVT.

The chain has TRBV14 and TRBJ2-7, with D tentatively TRBD2 (6 bases). In germline, CDR1 is SGHDN, CDR2 FVKESK. This CDR3 is 16 amino acids long. The V end lost 4 bases, the J end lost 5 bases, and 21 bases lay between the germline ends. The CDR3 region has the DNA TGTGCCAGCAGCCCCCGCTTGGGACGCGGGAACCACGAGCAGTACTTC. It codes for CASSPRLGRGNHEQYF.

This chain connects TRBV5-1 to TRBJ2-7; 9 nucleotides match TRBD2. Germline-derived CDR1 and CDR2 are SGHRS and YFSETQ. The CDR3 is 15 residues long. V was clipped by 5 bases and J by 1 base; unmatched bases: 7. The DNA of the CDR3 is TGCGCCAGCAGTTTAGGAGCGGGAGGATCCTACGAGCAGTACTTC. Amino acid sequence: CASSLGAGGSYEQYF.

This chain connects TRBV4-3 to TRBJ2-7, with TRBD1 matching over 9 bases. Germline values: CDR1 LGHNA, CDR2 YSLEER. The CDR3 has 15 amino acids. The J segment lost 2 bases and the V segment lost 0 bases, leaving 2 bases of the junction unmatched. The CDR3 nucleotides are TGCGCCAGCAGCCAAGATTGGGACAGGGCCTACGAGCAGTACTTC. Translated: CASSQDWDRAYEQYF.

This clone was seen more than once but under ten times. J is TRBJ1-3 and V is TRBV7-2; 7 positions agree with TRBD1. With 3 bases clipped from V and 0 bases from J, the junction kept 5 bases outside the gene matches. Per germline, CDR1 SGHTA and CDR2 FQGNSA. The CDR3 totals 16 residues. The CDR3 bases are TGTGCCAGCAGCTTCGGACAGGCTCACTCTGGAAACACCATATATTTT. Residues: CASSFGQAHSGNTIYF.

This rearrangement joins TRBV4-1 to TRBJ2-5; the D gene is possibly TRBD2 (6 bases). The ends were cut back, 7 bases at V and 4 bases at J, with 13 bases in the middle. The CDR3 is made up of 13 amino acids. Germline V gene data show CDR1 as MGHRA and CDR2 as YSYEKL. The DNA of the CDR3 is TGCGCCAGCACCGGAGGGGCTGGAGAGACCCAGTACTTC. This codes for CASTGGAGETQYF.

V usage is TRBV2 and J usage is TRBJ1-2; 7 nucleotides agree with TRBD1. Per the germline V gene, CDR1 is SNHLY and CDR2 is FYNNEI. The CDR3 covers 15 residues. The ends lost 5 bases at V and 4 bases at J; junction bases unmatched: 10. The CDR3 DNA reads as TGTGCCAGCAGTTACACAGGGGAACTCGGCTATGGCTACACCTTC. Translated: CASSYTGELGYGYTF. The full variable domain, with the rest looked up from reference TRBV2 and TRBJ1-2, is EPEVTQTPSHQVTQMGQEVILRCVPISNHLYFYWYRQILGQKVEFLVSFYNNEISEKSEIFDDQFSVERPDGSNFTLKIRSTKLEDSAMYFCASSYTGELGYGYTFGSGTRLTVV.

The gene calls are TRBV10-2 and TRBJ2-7; 11 bases map to TRBD2. J was trimmed by 6 bases and V by 6 bases; bases with no gene match: 4. The CDR3 is made up of 13 amino acids. CDR1 and CDR2 from the germline V gene are WSHSY and SAAADI. The CDR3 DNA follows: TGCGCCAGCAGCCCGGGACTAGCGGTCGAGCAGTACTTC. This codes for CASSPGLAVEQYF.

The chain joins TRBV27 to TRBJ1-2; 8 bases align to TRBD1. With 2 bases clipped from V and 5 bases from J, the junction kept 7 bases outside the gene matches. The germline CDR1 and CDR2 sequences are MNHEY and SMNVEV (reference sequence). This CDR3 region has 15 residues. This chain's CDR3 is CASSLTGQARYGYTF. The CDR3 DNA sequence: TGTGCCAGCAGTTTAACGGGACAGGCTCGTTATGGCTACACCTTC.

V and J are TRBV6-6 and TRBJ2-5; 7 nucleotides match TRBD1. The length of the CDR3 is 15 residues. Germline-derived CDR1 and CDR2 are MNHNY and SVGAGI (reference sequence). V lost 5 bases to trimming and J lost 3 bases; unmatched junction nucleotides: 9. The chain's CDR3 is CASSQLAGGKETQYF. Written as DNA, the CDR3 is TGTGCCAGCAGTCAATTAGCAGGGGGAAAAGAGACCCAGTACTTC.

Here the CDR3 reads CASSPGTASVGELFF. CDR3 nucleotides: TGTGCCAGCTCACCGGGGACAGCTTCGGTCGGGGAGCTGTTTTTT. The genes are TRBV18 and TRBJ2-2; 7 bases align to TRBD1. Germline V gives CDR1 KGHSH, CDR2 LQKENI. The V gene end was trimmed by 3 bases and the J gene end by 7 bases; junction bases not matched to a gene: 8. The CDR3 is made up of 15 amino acids.

This clone was picked up one time. The chain links TRBV7-8 to TRBJ2-1; tentative D call: TRBD1 (5 bases). This CDR3 has 12 amino acids. Trimming pared 4 bases from V and 7 bases from J, leaving 8 bases between. Germline V gives CDR1 SGHVS, CDR2 FQNEAQ. The CDR3 reads CASSSRVNEQFF. The CDR3 DNA reads TGTGCCAGCAGCTCCAGGGTTAATGAGCAGTTCTTC.

V is TRBV6-5 and J is TRBJ2-1; D perhaps matches TRBD2 (6 bases). Trimming stripped 6 bases from V and 10 bases from J, with 16 bases between. Germline V gene lookup returns CDR1 MNHEY and CDR2 SVGAGI. The CDR3 spans 13 residues. The DNA of the CDR3 is TGTGCCAGCAGCCTGGCGGAGGGTAACGAGCAGTTCTTC. Amino acids: CASSLAEGNEQFF.

The chain uses TRBV6-5 and TRBJ2-7; D may be TRBD2 (5 bases). Trimming cost V 8 bases and J 5 bases, with 10 bases left between them. CDR1 is MNHEY, CDR2 SVGAGI, per germline. The CDR3 consists of 11 residues. The CDR3 sequence: CASSGGNEQYF. The CDR3 region has the DNA TGTGCCAGCTCAGGAGGAAACGAGCAGTACTTC.

The chain combines TRBV2 with TRBJ2-3; 8 positions agree with TRBD2. CDR3 size: 16 residues. Germline loops: CDR1 SNHLY, CDR2 FYNNEI. With V trimmed by 4 bases and J by 3 bases, 9 bases remained unmatched. Here the CDR3 reads CASSVPGGGKTDTQYF. The CDR3 DNA is TGTGCCAGCAGTGTACCCGGGGGGGGCAAGACAGATACGCAGTATTTT.

This chain joins TRBV6-1 and TRBJ1-2; TRBD1 matches at 7 bases. The trim removed 6 bases at V and 4 bases at J, leaving 11 bases unmatched. This CDR3 is 15 amino acids long. Germline CDR1 and CDR2: MNHNS and SASEGT. The CDR3 loop is CASRRGTAAIYGYTF. The CDR3 DNA reads TGTGCCAGCAGACGAGGGACAGCTGCTATCTATGGCTACACCTTC.

The chain employs TRBV2 and TRBJ2-3; the D gene is possibly TRBD1 (6 bases). CDR3 length equals 16 residues. The germline CDR1 and CDR2 sequences are SNHLY and FYNNEI. V was cut by 7 bases and J by 1 base, with 18 bases left in between. The CDR3 here is CASTRGGGLGTDTQYF. DNA of the CDR3: TGTGCCAGCACCCGAGGGGGTGGGTTGGGCACAGATACGCAGTATTTT.

This clone appeared a few times. The chain has TRBV9 and TRBJ1-1; D call uncertain. The CDR3 spans 14 residues. V lost 0 bases to trimming and J lost 5 bases, with 11 bases between them. Per the germline V gene, CDR1 is SGDLS and CDR2 is YYNGEE. The CDR3: CASSVDLRSTEAFF. The CDR3 DNA follows: TGTGCCAGCAGCGTAGATCTCAGGTCGACTGAAGCTTTCTTT.

CDR3 sequence: CASSPGLAGVSYEQYF. The CDR3 nucleotides are TGTGCCAGCTCACCCGGACTAGCGGGAGTGTCCTACGAGCAGTACTTC. The rearrangement links TRBV18 to TRBJ2-7; TRBD2 matches at 13 bases. The CDR3 spans 16 residues. Trimming took 3 bases from V and 1 from J; bases not matched to a gene: 3. CDR1 is KGHSH and CDR2 is LQKENI in the germline V gene.

J is TRBJ2-1 and V is TRBV11-2; 7 positions agree with TRBD2. V lost 1 base, J lost 3 bases, and 6 bases stayed unmatched. CDR1 and CDR2 (germline): SGHAT, FQNNGV. The length of the CDR3 is 16 residues. This CDR3 is CASSLGGGGLYNEQFF. The CDR3 DNA is TGTGCCAGCAGCTTAGGCGGGGGAGGGCTCTACAATGAGCAGTTCTTC.

The V gene is TRBV7-8, the J gene TRBJ1-1, with 9 positions matching TRBD1. Germline assignment: CDR1 SGHVS and CDR2 FQNEAQ. With 1 base clipped from V and 5 bases from J, the junction kept 8 bases outside the gene matches. The length of the CDR3 is 16 residues. CDR3 sequence reads: CASSLVLQGARTEAFF. The CDR3 region has the DNA TGTGCCAGCAGCTTAGTTTTACAGGGGGCTAGGACTGAAGCTTTCTTT.

This clone has only one observation. The chain carries TRBV25-1 and TRBJ2-3; 13 nucleotides align to TRBD2. Trimming removed 6 bases from V and 3 bases from J; junction bases left unmatched: 0. This CDR3 region has 14 residues. Germline-derived CDR1 and CDR2 are MGHDK and SYGVNS. The CDR3 reads CASRTSGRTDTQYF. The CDR3 DNA follows: TGTGCCAGCAGGACTAGCGGGAGGACAGATACGCAGTATTTT.

V is TRBV29-1 and J is TRBJ2-7, with D maybe TRBD1 (6 bases). V lost 6 bases to trimming and J lost 0 bases, with 12 bases between them. The germline gives CDR1 SQVTM, CDR2 ANQGSEA. This CDR3 region has 13 residues. The CDR3 nucleotides are TGCAGCGTGGAAACAGGGAACTCCTACGAGCAGTACTTC. This gives the protein CSVETGNSYEQYF.

V usage is TRBV5-1 and J usage is TRBJ2-7, with TRBD1 matching 7 bases. Trimming removed 6 bases from V and 6 bases from J; junction bases left unmatched: 12. CDR3 length: 14 amino acids. The germline gives CDR1 SGHRS, CDR2 YFSETQ. In nucleotides, the CDR3 is TGCGCCAGCATGTTAGGACCCCGGACAGGCGAGCAGTACTTC. It specifies CASMLGPRTGEQYF.

The rearrangement joins TRBV1 to TRBJ2-2; TRBD2, the table's D call, lacks a check against the DNA. TRBV1 is a known pseudogene. The CDR3 is made up of 18 amino acids. CDR3 DNA: TGCACCAGCAGCCAAGAGGGACTAGCGGGGGCGAACACCGGGGAGCTGTTTTTT. Protein: CTSSQEGLAGANTGELFF.

This rearrangement joins TRBV5-4 to TRBJ2-3; 9 nucleotides align to TRBD2. The CDR3 contains 17 residues. V lost 1 base, J lost 0 bases, and 6 bases stayed unmatched. CDR1 is SGHNT, CDR2 YYREEE, per germline (reference sequence). The CDR3 region is CASSLWTSDLSTDTQYF. In DNA, the CDR3 is TGTGCCAGCAGCTTGTGGACTAGCGACCTTAGCACAGATACGCAGTATTTT. Looking up the rest from reference TRBV5-4 and TRBJ2-3 gives the full variable domain: ETGVTQSPTHLIKTRGQQVTLRCSSQSGHNTVSWYQQALGQGPQFIFQYYREEENGRGNFPPRFSGLQFPNYSSELNVNALELDDSALYLCASSLWTSDLSTDTQYFGPGTRLTVL.

The chain couples TRBV7-2 to TRBJ2-7; a weak D match, TRBD2 (6 bases). This CDR3 contains 15 residues. Trimming removed 5 bases from V and 0 bases from J, with 14 bases in between. Germline V gene lookup returns CDR1 SGHTA and CDR2 FQGNSA. CDR3 residues: CASSTPGGVSYEQYF. The CDR3 region has the DNA TGTGCCAGCAGCACTCCCGGCGGGGTCTCCTACGAGCAGTACTTC.

The chain employs TRBV27 and TRBJ1-5; 11 bases map to TRBD1. Unmatched junction bases numbered 6, after V lost 4 bases and J lost 4 bases. Germline V CDR1 and CDR2: MNHEY, SMNVEV (reference sequence). CDR3 length: 16 residues. The CDR3 DNA reads TGTGCCAGCAGTTCCGGACAGGGGGCGGGTAATCAGCCCCAGCATTTT. Its protein product is CASSSGQGAGNQPQHF.